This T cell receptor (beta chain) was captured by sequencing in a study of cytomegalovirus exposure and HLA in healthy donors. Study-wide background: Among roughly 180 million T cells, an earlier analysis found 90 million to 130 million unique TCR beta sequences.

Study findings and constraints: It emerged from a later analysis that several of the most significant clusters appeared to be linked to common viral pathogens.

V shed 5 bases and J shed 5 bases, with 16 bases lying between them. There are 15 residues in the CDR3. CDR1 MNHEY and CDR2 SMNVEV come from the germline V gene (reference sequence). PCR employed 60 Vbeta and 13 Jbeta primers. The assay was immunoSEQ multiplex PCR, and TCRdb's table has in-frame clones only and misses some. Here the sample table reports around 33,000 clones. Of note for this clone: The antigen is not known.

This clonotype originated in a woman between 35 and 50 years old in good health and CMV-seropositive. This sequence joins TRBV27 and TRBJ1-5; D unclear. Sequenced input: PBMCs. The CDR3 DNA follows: TGTGCCAGCAGTCCTGGATTCGGGGATGATCAGCCCCAGCATTTT. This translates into CASSPGFGDDQPQHF.